The 19 T cell receptor beta chains reported below all come from one sample, sequenced in a study of control samples from healthy donors and cancer patients. This table comes from immunoSEQ multiplex PCR, and its TCRdb copy is limited to in-frame clones, with some not included. The table lists roughly 130,000 clones, 90% of them singletons. Source material: blood. These receptors all come from a man younger than 35 in good health.

The chain carries TRBV29-1 and TRBJ1-1, with unresolved D. The V gene's germline CDR1 is SQVTM and CDR2 ANQGSEA. The V and J ends lost 4 bases and 5 bases respectively, with 14 bases between them. The CDR3 runs to 13 residues. The CDR3 DNA reads TGCAGCGTTGGGGAGCAGGAAGGGACTGAAGCTTTCTTT. Translating it yields CSVGEQEGTEAFF.

The rearrangement uses TRBV7-2 and TRBJ2-1; the D gene could be TRBD1 or TRBD2 (6 bases each). V lost 3 bases, J lost 8 bases, and 14 bases lay in between. The CDR3 extends over 14 amino acids. CDR1 is SGHTA and CDR2 is FQGNSA in the germline V gene. Here the CDR3 reads CASSLVRGGHEQFF. In DNA, the CDR3 is TGTGCCAGCAGCTTGGTCAGGGGAGGCCATGAGCAGTTCTTC.

With regard to this clone: The sample has other DNA sequences that encode this CDR3 too. The V call is TRBV27, the J call TRBJ1-3; D is unclear. V was clipped by 0 bases and J by 0 bases, with 3 bases between them. The CDR3 is 14 residues long. Germline CDR1 MNHEY, CDR2 SMNVEV (reference sequence). The CDR3 sequence is CASSLSVSGNTIYF. The CDR3 coding sequence is TGTGCCAGCAGTTTATCGGTCTCTGGAAACACCATATATTTT.

The chain couples TRBV18 to TRBJ2-1, with 10 bases fitting TRBD2. CDR3 length equals 16 residues. V dropped 6 bases and J dropped 6; count of bases not matched to a gene: 11. Per the germline V gene, CDR1 is KGHSH and CDR2 is LQKENI. The CDR3 protein is CASSLRTSGPLNEQFF. CDR3 bases: TGTGCCAGCTCTCTCCGGACTAGCGGCCCCCTCAATGAGCAGTTCTTC.

V and J are TRBV6-6 and TRBJ2-7; 10 positions match TRBD1. V shed 4 bases and J 3 bases; nucleotides not matched to a gene: 3. Per germline, CDR1 MNHNY and CDR2 SVGAGI (reference sequence). The CDR3 loop spans 14 amino acids. This CDR3 reads CASSLDRGHYEQYF. The CDR3 region has the DNA TGTGCCAGCAGTTTAGACAGGGGGCACTACGAGCAGTACTTC.

This sequence joins TRBV5-1 and TRBJ2-1; TRBD2 matches 10 bases. This CDR3 contains 14 residues. Looked up from germline, CDR1 is SGHRS and CDR2 is YFSETQ. Losses at the gene ends were 7 bases for V and 3 bases for J; bases not matched to a gene: 4. For the CDR3, the DNA is TGCGCCAGCCGGACTAGCGGATACTACAATGAGCAGTTCTTC. This gives the protein CASRTSGYYNEQFF.

This chain links TRBV19 with TRBJ2-3, with 9 bases matching TRBD1. From germline, CDR1 is LNHDA and CDR2 SQIVND (reference sequence). This CDR3 is 15 amino acids long. The V and J ends lost 5 bases and 4 bases, in that order; junction bases with no gene match: 7. As DNA, the CDR3 is TGTGCCAGTAGTTCTCATGGGACAGGGCCAGATACGCAGTATTTT. Its translation: CASSSHGTGPDTQYF.

V gene TRBV12-3 or TRBV12-4 combines with J gene TRBJ2-1; D uncertain. The CDR3 is made up of 11 amino acids. V lost 8 bases to trimming and J lost 10 bases, with 12 bases between them. The CDR3 sequence is CASSPVGEQFF. The CDR3 coding sequence is TGTGCCAGCTCACCAGTCGGAGAGCAGTTCTTC.

The genes are TRBV9 and TRBJ2-1, with a possible D match to TRBD2 (5 bases). CDR1 is SGDLS, CDR2 YYNGEE, per germline. The CDR3 consists of 16 residues. V lost 0 bases and J 5 bases, leaving 15 bases between the germline ends. The CDR3 reads CASSVDGIPADNEQFF. In DNA form, the CDR3 reads TGTGCCAGCAGCGTAGACGGGATCCCAGCGGACAATGAGCAGTTCTTC.

J is TRBJ1-1 and V is TRBV19, with 11 bases aligning to TRBD1. The CDR3 contains 12 residues. Trimming took 8 bases from V and 5 from J; bases not matched to a gene: 1. CDR1 is LNHDA and CDR2 is SQIVND in the germline V gene (reference sequence). DNA of the CDR3: TGTGCCAGTGGGACAGGGGGGACTGAAGCTTTCTTT. Protein sequence: CASGTGGTEAFF. Complete variable domain (other parts from reference TRBV19 and TRBJ1-1): DGGITQSPKYLFRKEGQNVTLSCEQNLNHDAMYWYRQDPGQGLRLIYYSQIVNDFQKGDIAEGYSVSREKKESFPLTVTSAQKNPTAFYLCASGTGGTEAFFGQGTRLTVV.

A single count supports this clone. The chain has TRBV25-1 and TRBJ2-1; unclear D gene. Germline CDR1 reads MGHDK; CDR2 reads SYGVNS. Trimming cost V 6 bases and J 5 bases, with 11 bases left between them. The CDR3 is 13 residues long. CDR3 region: CASSLGRHNEQFF. The CDR3 DNA reads TGTGCCAGCAGCCTCGGCCGTCACAATGAGCAGTTCTTC.

The chain couples TRBV12-3 or TRBV12-4 to TRBJ1-4; a possible D gene is TRBD1 (5 bases). This CDR3 spans 13 amino acids. Deletions cut 6 bases from V and 6 bases from J, with 11 bases between. The CDR3 sequence: CASRWGLDEKLFF. Here the CDR3 DNA reads TGTGCCAGCAGGTGGGGGTTGGATGAAAAACTGTTTTTT.

This chain links TRBV29-1 with TRBJ1-4, with TRBD1 as a possible D gene (5 bases). Germline assignment: CDR1 SQVTM and CDR2 ANQGSEA. The CDR3 is 14 residues long. V lost 7 bases to trimming and J lost 5 bases, with 17 bases between them. The CDR3 sequence is CSARMVGANEKLFF. CDR3 in DNA: TGCAGCGCCAGAATGGTAGGGGCCAATGAAAAACTGTTTTTT.

This chain links TRBV24-1 with TRBJ2-7; the D call may be TRBD1 or TRBD2 (6 bases each). The CDR3 has 12 amino acids. The V gene lost 4 bases and the J gene lost 4 bases, with 7 bases spanning the gap. Germline CDR1 is KGHDR and CDR2 is SFDVKD. The CDR3, as DNA: TGTGCCACCAGTGAAGGGGGGTACGAGCAGTACTTC. This gives the protein CATSEGGYEQYF.

This clone was seen just once. The chain employs TRBV3-1 (or the pseudogene TRBV3-2) and TRBJ2-7, with TRBD1 as a possible D gene (6 bases). The V end lost 1 base, the J end lost 3 bases, and 16 bases lay between the germline ends. The CDR3 totals 16 residues. Germline lookup yields CDR1 LGHDT and CDR2 YNNKEL (reference sequence). DNA for the CDR3: TGTGCCAGCAGCCAAGCTGGGAACAAAGGGGGCTACGAGCAGTACGTC. As protein: CASSQAGNKGGYEQYV.

On this clone itself: The same CDR3 arises from other DNA sequences in this sample as well. The rearrangement uses TRBV3-1 (or the pseudogene TRBV3-2) and TRBJ2-3; the D call may be TRBD1 or TRBD2 (5 bases each). V lost 3 bases, J lost 1 base, and 5 bases lay in between. CDR1 and CDR2 from the germline V gene are LGHDT and YNNKEL (reference sequence). The CDR3 runs 13 residues. CDR3 in DNA: TGTGCCAGCAGCCAGGGGGGCACAGATACGCAGTATTTT. Amino acids: CASSQGGTDTQYF.

This chain connects TRBV6-1 to TRBJ2-7, with D unresolved. Deletions cut 2 bases from V and 3 bases from J, with 5 bases between. Germline loops: CDR1 MNHNS, CDR2 SASEGT. The CDR3 consists of 12 residues. The CDR3 protein is CASSEKGYEQYV. CDR3 DNA sequence: TGTGCCAGCAGTGAAAAGGGCTACGAGCAGTACGTC.

The chain is built from TRBV9 and TRBJ2-6; unclear D gene. In germline, CDR1 is SGDLS, CDR2 YYNGEE. Trimming took 0 bases from V and 5 from J, leaving 21 bases between them. The CDR3 runs 19 residues. Here the CDR3 reads CASSVARSNWTLWANVLTF. The CDR3 bases are TGTGCCAGCAGCGTAGCTAGATCGAATTGGACCCTCTGGGCCAACGTCCTGACTTTC.

V is TRBV24-1 and J is TRBJ1-1, with a possible D match to TRBD1 (6 bases). CDR1 is KGHDR and CDR2 is SFDVKD in the germline V gene. The CDR3 sequence is 13 residues long. V lost 10 bases, J lost 1 base, and 12 bases lay in between. The CDR3 DNA follows: TGTGCCACACGGGACAAAAAGAACACTGAAGCTTTCTTT. Its translation: CATRDKKNTEAFF.